The 21 T cell receptor beta chains presented below share a single source sample, sequenced in a study of blood T cell repertoires in COVID-19. Method: immunoSEQ multiplex PCR; TCRdb's copy keeps in-frame clones and lacks some. The repertoire has some 270,000 clones, roughly nine tenths of them found once; the top ten carry 1.5% to 2%. The sequencing sample was made of PBMCs or T cells enriched from blood (not recorded which). These receptors came from an older woman who had recovered from COVID-19.

This chain uses TRBV7-9 with TRBJ1-6; D gene unclear. V gave up 5 bases and J gave up 0 bases, with 11 bases separating them. Germline CDR1 reads SEHNR; CDR2 reads FQNEAQ (reference sequence). The CDR3 covers 16 residues. CDR3 amino acids: CASSPTRGSYNSPLHF. The CDR3 nucleotides are TGTGCCAGCAGCCCCACCCGGGGCTCCTATAATTCACCCCTCCACTTT. The variable domain in full, completed from reference TRBV7-9 and TRBJ1-6, reads DTGVSQNPRHKITKRGQNVTFRCDPISEHNRLYWYRQTLGQGPEFLTYFQNEAQLEKSRLLSDRFSAERPKGSFSTLEIQRTEQGDSAMYLCASSPTRGSYNSPLHFGNGTRLTVT.

This chain connects TRBV24-1 to TRBJ1-2; D not resolved. Germline V gene sequence: CDR1 KGHDR, CDR2 SFDVKD. Trimming removed 4 bases at V and 2 bases at J, with 10 bases between. The CDR3 sequence is 14 residues long. In DNA form, the CDR3 reads TGTGCCACCAGTGAACCTCCCCAGAACTATGGCTACACCTTC. It is translated as CATSEPPQNYGYTF.

The J gene is TRBJ1-5, the V gene TRBV19; tentatively, D is TRBD1 (5 bases). This CDR3 is built from 13 residues. The V gene lost 3 bases and the J gene lost 7 bases, with 10 bases spanning the gap. The germline V gene has CDR1 LNHDA and CDR2 SQIVND (reference sequence). The CDR3 coding sequence is TGTGCCAGTAGTATTCCCCAGGGACAGCCCCAGCATTTT. Translating gives CASSIPQGQPQHF.

The chain carries TRBV11-2 and TRBJ1-6; D not certain. The V gene lost 5 bases and the J gene lost 14 bases, with 13 bases spanning the gap. The CDR3 is 12 amino acids. Germline V gene data show CDR1 as SGHAT and CDR2 as FQNNGV. CDR3 bases: TGTGCCAGCAGCCGGGTCGGGGTCACCCTCCACTTT. This codes for CASSRVGVTLHF.

V and J are TRBV28 and TRBJ1-2; 8 positions match TRBD1. Germline CDR1 and CDR2: MDHEN and SYDVKM. This CDR3 contains 14 residues. The J segment lost 4 bases and the V segment lost 3 bases, leaving 4 bases of the junction unmatched. The CDR3 here is CASSLDRAPYGYTF. CDR3 sequence (DNA): TGTGCCAGCAGTTTGGACAGGGCCCCCTATGGCTACACCTTC.

This clone showed up just once. V and J are TRBV28 and TRBJ1-2; perhaps TRBD1 as D (6 bases). The CDR3 has 14 residues. Trimming left V 2 bases short and J 4 bases short, with 11 bases between. Germline loops: CDR1 MDHEN, CDR2 SYDVKM. The CDR3 bases are TGTGCCAGCAGTTTAGGGGGCGCGGGCTATGGCTACACCTTC. Translating it yields CASSLGGAGYGYTF.

The V and J genes are TRBV7-9 and TRBJ2-7; D possibly corresponds to TRBD2 (6 bases). The germline CDR1 and CDR2 sequences are SEHNR and FQNEAQ (reference sequence). CDR3 length: 14 amino acids. V lost 5 bases and J 3 bases, leaving 14 bases between the germline ends. The CDR3 sequence is CASSLAGSSYEQYF. The CDR3 DNA sequence: TGTGCCAGCAGCCTCGCGGGGAGCAGCTACGAGCAGTACTTC. Using reference TRBV7-9 and TRBJ2-7 for the parts outside the CDR3, the full variable domain is DTGVSQNPRHKITKRGQNVTFRCDPISEHNRLYWYRQTLGQGPEFLTYFQNEAQLEKSRLLSDRFSAERPKGSFSTLEIQRTEQGDSAMYLCASSLAGSSYEQYFGPGTRLTVT.

The chain uses TRBV6-5 and TRBJ1-6, with D possibly matching TRBD1 (6 bases). V lost 0 bases and J lost 3, with 9 bases in between. Germline V gene sequence: CDR1 MNHEY, CDR2 SVGAGI. There are 16 residues in the CDR3. The CDR3 spells CASSYSDRNYNSPLHF. The CDR3 DNA is TGTGCCAGCAGTTACTCGGACAGAAACTATAATTCACCCCTCCACTTT.

The chain joins TRBV2 to TRBJ2-1; D not resolved. Germline CDR1 and CDR2: SNHLY and FYNNEI. The CDR3 totals 13 residues. The ends were cut back, 1 base at V and 8 bases at J, with 9 bases in the middle. CDR3 protein: CASSEEWAHEQFF. Here the CDR3 DNA reads TGTGCCAGCAGTGAAGAGTGGGCCCATGAGCAGTTCTTC.

The chain is built from TRBV7-8 and TRBJ2-6; D is perhaps TRBD2 (6 bases). The germline gives CDR1 SGHVS, CDR2 FQNEAQ. The CDR3 runs 18 residues. With 5 bases removed from V and 3 bases from J, the gap between germline ends came to 20 bases. This CDR3 reads CASSPGGRGPRGANVLTF. CDR3 in DNA: TGTGCCAGCAGCCCCGGGGGTAGGGGACCACGTGGGGCCAACGTCCTGACTTTC.

This chain links TRBV9 with TRBJ2-3, with D unclear. This CDR3 contains 15 residues. The germline gives CDR1 SGDLS, CDR2 YYNGEE. The ends were cut back, 2 bases at V and 2 bases at J, with 12 bases in the middle. The CDR3 spells CASSVMSLSTDTQYF. The CDR3 nucleotides read TGTGCCAGCAGCGTTATGTCCTTATCCACAGATACGCAGTATTTT.

The chain couples TRBV11-2 to TRBJ2-3, with 11 bases matching TRBD2. The CDR3 spans 18 residues. Looked up from germline, CDR1 is SGHAT and CDR2 is FQNNGV. V gave up 4 bases and J gave up 4 bases; unmatched junction bases: 13. The DNA of the CDR3 is TGTGCCAGCAGCTCCCTCGGTGAGACTAGCGGGAATCCAGATACGCAGTATTTT. Its translation: CASSSLGETSGNPDTQYF.

The gene calls are TRBV2 and TRBJ2-1; maybe TRBD1 (5 bases). CDR1 and CDR2 from the germline V gene are SNHLY and FYNNEI. CDR3 length: 14 amino acids. V was trimmed by 5 bases and J by 10 bases, leaving 18 bases between them. The CDR3 spells CASSPLQALREQFF. DNA of the CDR3: TGTGCCAGCAGTCCCCTACAGGCCCTCCGGGAGCAGTTCTTC.

This chain connects TRBV10-1 to TRBJ1-3; no firm D call. The CDR3 loop spans 14 amino acids. Germline CDR1 WNHNN, CDR2 SYGVQD (reference sequence). The V end lost 3 bases, the J end lost 2 bases, and 8 bases lay between the germline ends. CDR3 DNA: TGCGCCAGCAGTGACGGCGGGCCTGGAAACACCATATATTTT. Its translation: CASSDGGPGNTIYF.

This clone has a single count. Other nucleotide sequences in the sample specify the same CDR3. The rearrangement joins TRBV6-5 to TRBJ1-3; 8 bases align to TRBD1. Germline CDR1 and CDR2: MNHEY and SVGAGI. Trimming cost V 0 bases and J 2 bases; bases outside gene matches: 3. This CDR3 contains 16 residues. Written as DNA, the CDR3 is TGTGCCAGCAGTTACTCGCAGGGGGCACCTGGAAACACCATATATTTT. It codes for CASSYSQGAPGNTIYF.

The chain links TRBV27 to TRBJ2-1; no reliable D call. Trimming took 3 bases from V and 6 from J, leaving 9 bases between them. The V gene's germline CDR1 is MNHEY and CDR2 SMNVEV (reference sequence). The CDR3 has 13 residues. The DNA for the CDR3 is TGTGCCAGCAGTTTTTCTGTTCCCAATGAGCAGTTCTTC. Protein product: CASSFSVPNEQFF.

The chain is built from TRBV11-3 and TRBJ2-6; D gene unclear. CDR3 size: 12 residues. V lost 5 bases to trimming and J lost 7 bases, with 6 bases between them. The germline gives CDR1 SGHNT, CDR2 YENEEA. The CDR3: CASSPQANVLTF. The CDR3 DNA reads as TGTGCCAGCAGCCCCCAAGCCAACGTCCTGACTTTC.

The gene calls are TRBV29-1 and TRBJ2-7; TRBD1 matches 9 bases. The CDR3 covers 15 residues. V trimming: 6 bases; J trimming: 6 bases; junction bases outside the gene matches: 15. CDR1 and CDR2 from the germline V gene are SQVTM and ANQGSEA. As DNA, the CDR3 is TGCAGCGTGTCATACCCGACAGGGGGTATACCCGAGCAGTACTTC. Translating gives CSVSYPTGGIPEQYF.

This sequence joins TRBV30 and TRBJ1-6, with 7 bases aligning to TRBD1. V lost 0 bases, J lost 10 bases, and 6 bases stayed unmatched. This CDR3 contains 14 residues. Germline V gives CDR1 GTSNPN, CDR2 SVGIG (reference sequence). This chain's CDR3 is CAWSVRTGPSPLHF. Here the CDR3 DNA reads TGTGCCTGGAGTGTCCGGACAGGTCCCTCACCCCTCCACTTT. Filled out from reference TRBV30 and TRBJ1-6, the complete variable domain reads SQTIHQWPATLVQPVGSPLSLECTVEGTSNPNLYWYRQAAGRGLQLLFYSVGIGQISSEVPQNLSASRPQDRQFILSSKKLLLSDSGFYLCAWSVRTGPSPLHFGNGTRLTVT.

This chain links TRBV6-6 with TRBJ2-7; tentative D call: TRBD1 (6 bases). The V gene lost 11 bases and the J gene lost 5 bases, with 16 bases spanning the gap. The CDR3 covers 12 residues. Germline CDR1 MNHNY, CDR2 SVGAGI (reference sequence). Written as DNA, the CDR3 is TGTGCCTCCTCCCCCCAGGGGCACGAGCAGTACTTC. It encodes CASSPQGHEQYF.

V and J are TRBV4-2 and TRBJ1-5; D gene uncertain. V dropped 1 base and J dropped 5 bases, with 9 bases sitting between them. CDR1 and CDR2 (germline): LGHNA, YNFKEQ. The length of the CDR3 is 14 residues. CDR3 loop: CASSQGAMYQPQHF. For the CDR3, the DNA is TGTGCCAGCAGCCAAGGGGCGATGTATCAGCCCCAGCATTTT.